This T cell receptor beta chain was found in a study of CD4 T cells in relation to SARS-CoV-2 and coronaviruses. Study information: No peptide or an HIV-1 Nef peptide pool served as negative control.

To note about this clone: Its antigen is still unknown.

Before the COVID-19 pandemic, during about 2011-2019, CD4+ T cells were taken from unexposed donors. Isolation of CD4+ T cells took place after about 9 days in culture. Cells permitting, SARS-CoV-2 S/N and four cold-coronavirus spikes were tested on unexposed-donor CD4+ T cells. Measured with immunoSEQ multiplex PCR; TCRdb has only the in-frame clones, and not every one. Here the sample spans over 15,000 clones, 65% to 85% being singletons. Notes on the study in general: Crossreactive clones expanded significantly less to SARS-CoV-2 than monoreactive clones.

The length of the CDR3 is 16 residues. The trim removed 0 bases at V and 8 bases at J, leaving 4 bases unmatched. The germline V gene encodes CDR1 SGHNT and CDR2 YYREEE (reference sequence). The chain carries TRBV5-4 and TRBJ2-1; 14 bases are a match to TRBD2. The receptor comes from a human donor in good health. The sample taken for sequencing was CD4+ T cells from PBMCs, cultured in vitro. The CDR3 is CASSLAGTSGSYEQFF. The CDR3 nucleotides read TGTGCCAGCAGCTTGGCGGGGACTAGCGGGAGCTATGAGCAGTTCTTC.